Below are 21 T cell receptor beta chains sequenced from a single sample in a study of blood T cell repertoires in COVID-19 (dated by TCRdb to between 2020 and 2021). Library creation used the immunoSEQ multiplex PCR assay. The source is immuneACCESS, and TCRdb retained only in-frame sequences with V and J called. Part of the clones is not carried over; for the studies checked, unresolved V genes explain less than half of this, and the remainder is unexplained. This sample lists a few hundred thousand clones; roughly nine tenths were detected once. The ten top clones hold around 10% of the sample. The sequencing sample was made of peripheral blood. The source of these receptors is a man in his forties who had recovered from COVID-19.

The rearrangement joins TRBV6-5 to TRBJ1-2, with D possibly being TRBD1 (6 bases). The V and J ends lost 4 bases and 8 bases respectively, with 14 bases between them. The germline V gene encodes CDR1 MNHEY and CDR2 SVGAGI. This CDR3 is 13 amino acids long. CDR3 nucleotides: TGTGCCAGCAGTTGGAACAGGGTGGCGGGCTACACCTTC. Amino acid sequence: CASSWNRVAGYTF.

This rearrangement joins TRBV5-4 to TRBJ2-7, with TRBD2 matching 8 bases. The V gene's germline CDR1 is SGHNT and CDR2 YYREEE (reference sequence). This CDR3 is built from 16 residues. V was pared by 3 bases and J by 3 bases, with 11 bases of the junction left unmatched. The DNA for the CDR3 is TGTGCCAGCAGCTACCGTGCCGGGACTAGATACTACGAGCAGTACTTC. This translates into CASSYRAGTRYYEQYF.

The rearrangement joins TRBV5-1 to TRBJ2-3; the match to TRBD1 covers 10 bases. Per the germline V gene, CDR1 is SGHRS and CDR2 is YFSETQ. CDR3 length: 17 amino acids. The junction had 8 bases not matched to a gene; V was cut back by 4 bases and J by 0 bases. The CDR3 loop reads CASSPGDRGESTDTQYF. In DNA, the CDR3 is TGCGCCAGCAGCCCGGGGGACAGGGGCGAAAGCACAGATACGCAGTATTTT.

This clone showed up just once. This CDR3 reads CASSLQGNTEAFF. The CDR3 nucleotides read TGCGCCAGCAGTCTGCAGGGGAACACTGAAGCTTTCTTT. V usage is TRBV5-1 and J usage is TRBJ1-1; possible D gene TRBD1, 5 bases. The CDR3 extends over 13 amino acids. V was shortened by 5 bases and J by 1 base, with 9 bases between the two germline ends. CDR1 SGHRS and CDR2 YFSETQ come from the germline V gene.

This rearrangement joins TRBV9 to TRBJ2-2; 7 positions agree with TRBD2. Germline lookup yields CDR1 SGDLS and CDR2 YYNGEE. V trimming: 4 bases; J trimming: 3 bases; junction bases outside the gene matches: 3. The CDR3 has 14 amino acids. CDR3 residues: CASSWGGDTGELFF. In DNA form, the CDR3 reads TGTGCCAGCAGCTGGGGGGGTGACACCGGGGAGCTGTTTTTT. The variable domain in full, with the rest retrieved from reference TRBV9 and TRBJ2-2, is DSGVTQTPKHLITATGQRVTLRCSPRSGDLSVYWYQQSLDQGLQFLIQYYNGEERAKGNILERFSAQQFPDLHSELNLSSLELGDSALYFCASSWGGDTGELFFGEGSRLTVL.

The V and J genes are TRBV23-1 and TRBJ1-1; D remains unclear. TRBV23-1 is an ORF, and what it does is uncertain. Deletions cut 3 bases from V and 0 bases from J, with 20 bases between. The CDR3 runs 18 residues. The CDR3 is CASSHSTREDPMNTEAFF. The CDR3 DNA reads TGCGCCAGCAGTCACTCAACTAGGGAAGACCCTATGAACACTGAAGCTTTCTTT.

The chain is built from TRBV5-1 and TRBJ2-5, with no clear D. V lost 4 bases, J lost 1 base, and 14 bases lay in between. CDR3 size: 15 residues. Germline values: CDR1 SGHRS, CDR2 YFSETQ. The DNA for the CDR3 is TGCGCCAGCAGCCAACTATCAAGCCCCCAAGAGACCCAGTACTTC. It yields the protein CASSQLSSPQETQYF.

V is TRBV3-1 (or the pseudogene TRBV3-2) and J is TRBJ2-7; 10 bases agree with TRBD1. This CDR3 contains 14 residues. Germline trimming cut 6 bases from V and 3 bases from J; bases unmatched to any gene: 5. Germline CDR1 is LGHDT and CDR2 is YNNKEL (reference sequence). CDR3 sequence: CASSPGTGVYEQYF. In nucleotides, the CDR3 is TGTGCCAGCAGTCCCGGGACAGGGGTCTACGAGCAGTACTTC.

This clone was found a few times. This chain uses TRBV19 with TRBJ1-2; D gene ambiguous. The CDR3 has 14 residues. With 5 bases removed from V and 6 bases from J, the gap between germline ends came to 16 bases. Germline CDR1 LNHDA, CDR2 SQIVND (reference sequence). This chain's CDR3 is CASSSDSPRDGYTF. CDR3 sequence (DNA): TGTGCCAGTAGTTCTGACTCCCCCCGGGATGGCTACACCTTC. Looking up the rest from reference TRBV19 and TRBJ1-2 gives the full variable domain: DGGITQSPKYLFRKEGQNVTLSCEQNLNHDAMYWYRQDPGQGLRLIYYSQIVNDFQKGDIAEGYSVSREKKESFPLTVTSAQKNPTAFYLCASSSDSPRDGYTFGSGTRLTVV.

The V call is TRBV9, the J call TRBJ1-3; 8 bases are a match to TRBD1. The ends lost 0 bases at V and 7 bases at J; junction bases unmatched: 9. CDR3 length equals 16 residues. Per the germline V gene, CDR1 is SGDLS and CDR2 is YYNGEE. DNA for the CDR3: TGTGCCAGCAGCGTAGGCGGGACAGGTCCGCTGAACACCATATATTTT. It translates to CASSVGGTGPLNTIYF. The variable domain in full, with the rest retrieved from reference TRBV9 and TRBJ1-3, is DSGVTQTPKHLITATGQRVTLRCSPRSGDLSVYWYQQSLDQGLQFLIQYYNGEERAKGNILERFSAQQFPDLHSELNLSSLELGDSALYFCASSVGGTGPLNTIYFGEGSWLTVV.

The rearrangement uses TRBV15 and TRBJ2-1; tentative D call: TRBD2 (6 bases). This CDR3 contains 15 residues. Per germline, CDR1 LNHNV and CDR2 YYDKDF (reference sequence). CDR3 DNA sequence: TGTGCTGCCGGGAGCGGCGGACACGGAGGAGTTGAGCAGTTCTTC. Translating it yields CAAGSGGHGGVEQFF.

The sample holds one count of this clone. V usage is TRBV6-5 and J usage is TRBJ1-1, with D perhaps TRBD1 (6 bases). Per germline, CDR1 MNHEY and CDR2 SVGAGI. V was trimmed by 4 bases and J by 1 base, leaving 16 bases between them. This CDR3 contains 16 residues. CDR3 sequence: CASSSPRTAKNTEAFF. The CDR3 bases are TGTGCCAGCAGTTCCCCGCGGACAGCTAAGAACACTGAAGCTTTCTTT.

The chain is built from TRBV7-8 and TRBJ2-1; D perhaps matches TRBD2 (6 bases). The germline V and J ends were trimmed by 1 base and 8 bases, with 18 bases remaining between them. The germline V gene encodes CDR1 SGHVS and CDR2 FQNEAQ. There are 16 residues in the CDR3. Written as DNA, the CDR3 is TGTGCCAGCAGCTTAGGAGCTCTAGCGCCTATCGATGAGCAGTTCTTC. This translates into CASSLGALAPIDEQFF.

In nucleotides, the CDR3 is TGTGCCAGCGTCCCAACCCCGGGAGTGGTATACGAGCAGTACTTC. This sequence encodes CASVPTPGVVYEQYF. The V gene is TRBV7-2, the J gene TRBJ2-7; perhaps TRBD2 as D (6 bases). Germline V lookup: CDR1 SGHTA, CDR2 FQGNSA. Between the trimmed V and J ends, which lost 8 bases and 4 bases, there was a span of 21 bases. The CDR3 is made up of 15 amino acids. Filled out from reference TRBV7-2 and TRBJ2-7, the complete variable domain reads GAGVSQSPSNKVTEKGKDVELRCDPISGHTALYWYRQSLGQGLEFLIYFQGNSAPDKSGLPSDRFSAERTGGSVSTLTIQRTQQEDSAVYLCASVPTPGVVYEQYFGPGTRLTVT.

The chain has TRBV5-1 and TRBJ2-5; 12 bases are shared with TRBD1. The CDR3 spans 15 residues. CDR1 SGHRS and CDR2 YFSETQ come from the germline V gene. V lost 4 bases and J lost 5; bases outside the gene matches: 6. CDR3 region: CASSPGTGGYETQYF. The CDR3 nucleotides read TGCGCCAGCAGCCCGGGGACAGGGGGCTATGAGACCCAGTACTTC.

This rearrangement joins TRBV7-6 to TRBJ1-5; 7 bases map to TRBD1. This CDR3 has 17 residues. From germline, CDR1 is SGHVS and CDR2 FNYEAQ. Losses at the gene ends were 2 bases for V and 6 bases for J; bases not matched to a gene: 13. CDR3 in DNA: TGTGCCAGCAGCTTAAGGCAGGGGGAGGACGTTTCTCAGCCCCAGCATTTT. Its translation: CASSLRQGEDVSQPQHF. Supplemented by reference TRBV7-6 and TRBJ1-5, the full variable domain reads GAGVSQSPRYKVTKRGQDVALRCDPISGHVSLYWYRQALGQGPEFLTYFNYEAQQDKSGLPNDRFSAERPEGSISTLTIQRTEQRDSAMYRCASSLRQGEDVSQPQHFGDGTRLSIL.

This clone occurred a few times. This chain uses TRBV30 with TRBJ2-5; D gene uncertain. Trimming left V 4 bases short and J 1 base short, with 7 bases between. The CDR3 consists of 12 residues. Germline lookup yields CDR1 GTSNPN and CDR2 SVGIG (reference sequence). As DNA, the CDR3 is TGTGCCTGGAATGCCGGCCAAGAGACCCAGTACTTC. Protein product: CAWNAGQETQYF.

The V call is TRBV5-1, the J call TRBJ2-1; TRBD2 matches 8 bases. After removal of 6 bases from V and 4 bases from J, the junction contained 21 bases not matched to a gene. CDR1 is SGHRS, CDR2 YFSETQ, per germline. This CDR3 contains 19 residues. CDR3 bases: TGCGCCAGCACCCTGCGTCCGTTGTTCCGGGAGGGGATATACAATGAGCAGTTCTTC. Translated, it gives CASTLRPLFREGIYNEQFF. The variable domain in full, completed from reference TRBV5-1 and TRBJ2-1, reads KAGVTQTPRYLIKTRGQQVTLSCSPISGHRSVSWYQQTPGQGLQFLFEYFSETQRNKGNFPGRFSGRQFSNSRSEMNVSTLELGDSALYLCASTLRPLFREGIYNEQFFGPGTRLTVL.

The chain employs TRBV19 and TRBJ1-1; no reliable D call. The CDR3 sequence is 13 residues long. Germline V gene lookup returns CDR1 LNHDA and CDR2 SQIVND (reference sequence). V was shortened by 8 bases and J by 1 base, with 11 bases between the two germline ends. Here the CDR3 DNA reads TGTGCCAGTGCTCTTTGGGCGAACACTGAAGCTTTCTTT. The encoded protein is CASALWANTEAFF.

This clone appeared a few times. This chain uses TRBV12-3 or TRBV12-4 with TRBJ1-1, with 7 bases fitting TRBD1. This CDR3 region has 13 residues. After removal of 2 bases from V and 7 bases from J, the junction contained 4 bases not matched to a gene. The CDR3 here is CASSLLGQLEAFF. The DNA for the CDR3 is TGTGCCAGCAGTTTATTGGGACAGCTTGAAGCTTTCTTT.

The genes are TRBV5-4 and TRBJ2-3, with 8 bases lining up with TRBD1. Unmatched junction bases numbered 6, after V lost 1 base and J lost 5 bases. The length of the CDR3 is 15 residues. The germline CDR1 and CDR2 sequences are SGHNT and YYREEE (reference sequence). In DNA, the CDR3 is TGTGCCAGCAGCTTGATTGACAGGGGACGAGATACGCAGTATTTT. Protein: CASSLIDRGRDTQYF. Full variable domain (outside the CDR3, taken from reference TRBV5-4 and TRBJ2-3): ETGVTQSPTHLIKTRGQQVTLRCSSQSGHNTVSWYQQALGQGPQFIFQYYREEENGRGNFPPRFSGLQFPNYSSELNVNALELDDSALYLCASSLIDRGRDTQYFGPGTRLTVL.